Listed here are 28 T cell receptor beta chains from one sample, sequenced in a study of blood T cell repertoires in COVID-19. Sequenced by immunoSEQ multiplex PCR; TCRdb stores in-frame clones only, minus some. The sample gives approximately 200,000 clones, more than 75% of which show up once; 8% to 10% is in the top ten. Sequencing was carried out using PBMCs or T cells enriched from blood (not recorded which). All receptors derive from a woman under 40 who had recovered from COVID-19.

The gene calls are TRBV9 and TRBJ1-2; D is possibly TRBD1 (5 bases). Germline V gene lookup returns CDR1 SGDLS and CDR2 YYNGEE. This CDR3 spans 13 amino acids. V shed 4 bases and J shed 1 base, with 8 bases lying between them. This CDR3 is CASSRGDNYGYTF. The CDR3 coding sequence is TGTGCCAGCAGCCGGGGGGATAACTATGGCTACACCTTC.

The gene calls are TRBV5-6 and TRBJ2-2; 10 nucleotides align to TRBD2. This CDR3 is built from 16 residues. V gave up 3 bases and J gave up 5 bases; unmatched junction bases: 7. Germline V CDR1 and CDR2: SGHDT, YYEEEE. CDR3 DNA sequence: TGTGCCAGCAGCTCCCCTAGCGGGAGAGAAACCGGGGAGCTGTTTTTT. Its translation: CASSSPSGRETGELFF.

This chain uses TRBV15 with TRBJ1-4; the D gene is possibly TRBD1 (6 bases). CDR1 is LNHNV, CDR2 YYDKDF, per germline (reference sequence). V was cut by 0 bases and J by 8 bases, with 16 bases left in between. CDR3 size: 16 residues. This chain's CDR3 is CATSRDHAQGGEKLFF. CDR3 in DNA: TGTGCCACCAGCAGAGATCATGCACAGGGCGGCGAAAAACTGTTTTTT.

The chain couples TRBV30 to TRBJ2-7; tentative D call: TRBD2 (5 bases). CDR3 length: 15 amino acids. The germline gives CDR1 GTSNPN, CDR2 SVGIG (reference sequence). V lost 1 base to trimming and J lost 0 bases, with 13 bases between them. The DNA for the CDR3 is TGTGCCTGGAGTGGGGCTGGGGAGAGCTCCTACGAGCAGTACTTC. Amino acids: CAWSGAGESSYEQYF.

The chain links TRBV27 to TRBJ2-7; tentative D call: TRBD1 (6 bases). Trimming took off 4 bases at V and 0 bases at J, with 16 bases between the two ends. Germline lookup yields CDR1 MNHEY and CDR2 SMNVEV (reference sequence). This CDR3 is built from 16 residues. CDR3 amino acids: CASSSPLTGRSYEQYF. Written as DNA, the CDR3 is TGTGCCAGCAGTTCGCCGCTAACAGGGCGCTCCTACGAGCAGTACTTC.

V usage is TRBV10-3 and J usage is TRBJ2-5, with 7 positions matching TRBD2. Unmatched junction bases numbered 10, after V lost 8 bases and J lost 1 base. Per the germline V gene, CDR1 is ENHRY and CDR2 is SYGVKD. The CDR3 is made up of 15 amino acids. The CDR3 protein is CAISRGAGLQETQYF. CDR3 nucleotides: TGTGCCATCTCCCGCGGAGCGGGACTCCAAGAGACCCAGTACTTC.

This chain connects TRBV7-2 to TRBJ2-3, with D possibly TRBD2 on 5 matching bases. Germline CDR1 is SGHTA and CDR2 is FQGNSA. Trimming took off 7 bases at V and 3 bases at J, with 14 bases between the two ends. The CDR3 totals 14 residues. This CDR3 is CASIVASRTDTQYF. CDR3 sequence (DNA): TGTGCCAGCATCGTAGCGAGTCGAACAGATACGCAGTATTTT. Full variable domain (remainder filled in from reference TRBV7-2 and TRBJ2-3): GAGVSQSPSNKVTEKGKDVELRCDPISGHTALYWYRQSLGQGLEFLIYFQGNSAPDKSGLPSDRFSAERTGGSVSTLTIQRTQQEDSAVYLCASIVASRTDTQYFGPGTRLTVL.

The chain uses TRBV5-1 and TRBJ1-3, with a weak D call TRBD1 (6 bases). The V gene's germline CDR1 is SGHRS and CDR2 YFSETQ. This CDR3 region has 13 residues. V was clipped by 4 bases and J by 3 bases, with 8 bases between them. The CDR3 reads CASSRDNGNTIYF. CDR3 nucleotide sequence: TGCGCCAGCAGCAGGGACAATGGAAACACCATATATTTT.

This chain links TRBV19 with TRBJ1-2; D not resolved. Per germline, CDR1 LNHDA and CDR2 SQIVND (reference sequence). CDR3 length: 13 amino acids. V lost 3 bases to trimming and J lost 7 bases, with 12 bases between them. The CDR3 here is CASSIMAGGGYTF. Written as DNA, the CDR3 is TGTGCCAGTAGTATCATGGCGGGCGGTGGCTACACCTTC.

J is TRBJ2-7 and V is TRBV3-1 (or the pseudogene TRBV3-2); 9 nucleotides align to TRBD2. The CDR3 runs 14 residues. J gave up 6 bases and V 1 base, and 4 bases lay outside the gene matches. CDR1 LGHDT and CDR2 YNNKEL come from the germline V gene (reference sequence). The CDR3 sequence: CASSQGTSAGEQYF. The CDR3 DNA sequence: TGTGCCAGCAGCCAAGGGACTAGCGCTGGCGAGCAGTACTTC.

The CDR3 loop reads CASSPPVGLAGSKELTDTQYF. Here the CDR3 DNA reads TGTGCCAGCAGCCCGCCGGTCGGACTAGCGGGTTCGAAGGAACTCACAGATACGCAGTATTTT. The J gene is TRBJ2-3, the V gene TRBV2; 11 bases map to TRBD2. V gave up 6 bases and J gave up 2 bases; unmatched junction bases: 22. The CDR3 contains 21 residues. Germline V lookup: CDR1 SNHLY, CDR2 FYNNEI.

The chain is built from TRBV9 and TRBJ1-5, with 11 bases aligning to TRBD1. CDR3 size: 15 residues. Per germline, CDR1 SGDLS and CDR2 YYNGEE. The V and J ends lost 3 bases and 6 bases, in that order; junction bases with no gene match: 5. The CDR3 reads CASSETGQGVQPQHF. CDR3 sequence (DNA): TGTGCCAGCAGCGAGACGGGACAGGGGGTTCAGCCCCAGCATTTT.

This rearrangement joins TRBV5-1 to TRBJ2-5; TRBD2 aligns across 8 bases. Trimming cost V 4 bases and J 1 base; bases outside gene matches: 6. The CDR3 extends over 15 amino acids. CDR1 is SGHRS, CDR2 YFSETQ, per germline. This CDR3 reads CASSPGGGSQETQYF. The CDR3 bases are TGCGCCAGCAGCCCCGGGGGGGGGAGCCAAGAGACCCAGTACTTC.

The chain combines TRBV2 with TRBJ2-3; 8 nucleotides line up with TRBD2. V was pared by 6 bases and J by 2 bases, with 7 bases of the junction left unmatched. This CDR3 region has 15 residues. Germline V gene sequence: CDR1 SNHLY, CDR2 FYNNEI. The CDR3 loop is CASRVLAGYTDTQYF. CDR3 in DNA: TGTGCCAGCAGAGTCTTAGCGGGGTACACAGATACGCAGTATTTT.

The chain joins TRBV6-5 to TRBJ1-2, with 7 bases lining up with TRBD1. In germline, CDR1 is MNHEY, CDR2 SVGAGI. The CDR3 contains 16 residues. The junction had 11 bases not matched to a gene; V was cut back by 4 bases and J by 3 bases. In DNA, the CDR3 is TGTGCCAGCAGTTCTAGGGGGGTGAGGGGGCACTATGGCTACACCTTC. Translating it yields CASSSRGVRGHYGYTF.

V usage is TRBV30 and J usage is TRBJ2-2; 10 bases map to TRBD1. The V gene end was trimmed by 3 bases and the J gene end by 6 bases; junction bases not matched to a gene: 1. The CDR3 is made up of 13 amino acids. CDR1 and CDR2 (germline): GTSNPN, SVGIG (reference sequence). The CDR3 is CAWSGQGAGELFF. Written as DNA, the CDR3 is TGTGCCTGGAGCGGACAGGGGGCCGGGGAGCTGTTTTTT.

The rearrangement joins TRBV19 to TRBJ2-3; 11 nucleotides agree with TRBD1. Germline trimming cut 3 bases from V and 7 bases from J; bases unmatched to any gene: 6. The germline gives CDR1 LNHDA, CDR2 SQIVND (reference sequence). The CDR3 is 15 amino acids. CDR3 DNA: TGTGCCAGTAGTATTTCGGGACAGGGGGTTTATACGCAGTATTTT. Amino acids: CASSISGQGVYTQYF.

The rearrangement joins TRBV10-3 to TRBJ1-2; 12 bases are a match to TRBD1. Germline V gives CDR1 ENHRY, CDR2 SYGVKD. J lost 3 bases, V lost 3 bases, and 2 bases had no gene match. The CDR3 is 15 amino acids. Written as DNA, the CDR3 is TGTGCCATCAGTGAAGGGACAGGGGGCGACTATGGCTACACCTTC. Amino acid sequence: CAISEGTGGDYGYTF.

This sequence joins TRBV29-1 and TRBJ1-2; tentatively, D is TRBD1 (6 bases). Germline V gene sequence: CDR1 SQVTM, CDR2 ANQGSEA. The CDR3 contains 13 residues. V gave up 1 base and J gave up 7 bases, with 13 bases separating them. The CDR3 region is CSVEGNRAGGYTF. CDR3 nucleotide sequence: TGCAGCGTTGAAGGGAACAGGGCAGGTGGCTACACCTTC.

The chain has TRBV28 and TRBJ1-6, with 8 nucleotides matching TRBD1. The germline V gene has CDR1 MDHEN and CDR2 SYDVKM. V lost 5 bases and J lost 6; bases outside the gene matches: 6. The CDR3 extends over 15 amino acids. The CDR3 here is CASSPGGFGNSPLHF. The CDR3 DNA sequence: TGTGCCAGCAGTCCAGGGGGCTTCGGTAATTCACCCCTCCACTTT. Based on the CDR3 plus reference TRBV28 and TRBJ1-6, the full variable domain is DVKVTQSSRYLVKRTGEKVFLECVQDMDHENMFWYRQDPGLGLRLIYFSYDVKMKEKGDIPEGYSVSREKKERFSLILESASTNQTSMYLCASSPGGFGNSPLHFGNGTRLTVT.

This rearrangement joins TRBV4-1 to TRBJ2-7, with 8 bases fitting TRBD1. V was pared by 1 base and J by 3 bases, with 2 bases of the junction left unmatched. Germline CDR1 MGHRA, CDR2 YSYEKL. The CDR3 covers 14 residues. The DNA for the CDR3 is TGCGCCAGCAGCCAAGTGACAGGGGACTACGAGCAGTACTTC. The encoded protein is CASSQVTGDYEQYF.

This sequence joins TRBV6-6 and TRBJ1-6; 8 bases align to TRBD1. The V segment lost 6 bases and the J segment 7 bases; nucleotides outside the gene matches: 5. Looked up from germline, CDR1 is MNHNY and CDR2 is SVGAGI (reference sequence). The CDR3 sequence is 14 residues long. The CDR3 region has the DNA TGTGCCAGCAGCCCTACAGGGGGGAATTCACCCCTCCACTTT. Translating gives CASSPTGGNSPLHF.

The chain has TRBV3-1 (or the pseudogene TRBV3-2) and TRBJ2-2, with 8 bases aligning to TRBD1. With V trimmed by 1 base and J by 5 bases, 0 bases remained unmatched. The CDR3 totals 14 residues. Germline V gene lookup returns CDR1 LGHDT and CDR2 YNNKEL (reference sequence). The CDR3 sequence is CASSQGQGTGELFF. CDR3 bases: TGTGCCAGCAGCCAAGGACAGGGGACCGGGGAGCTGTTTTTT.

The CDR3 is CASSQVRSGGAFF. The CDR3 coding sequence is TGCGCCAGCAGCCAAGTACGGTCAGGGGGAGCTTTCTTT. J is TRBJ1-1 and V is TRBV4-1; 7 bases are a match to TRBD1. V gave up 1 base and J gave up 10 bases; unmatched junction bases: 6. This CDR3 region has 13 residues. CDR1 is MGHRA, CDR2 YSYEKL, per germline.

The chain joins TRBV14 to TRBJ2-2, with D perhaps matching TRBD1 (6 bases). Germline V CDR1 and CDR2: SGHDN, FVKESK. The germline V and J ends were trimmed by 0 bases and 5 bases, with 13 bases remaining between them. This CDR3 region has 16 residues. In nucleotides, the CDR3 is TGTGCCAGCAGCCAAGATCAACAGGGAAGGACCGGGGAGCTGTTTTTT. It translates to CASSQDQQGRTGELFF.

The chain couples TRBV5-6 to TRBJ2-5; D might be TRBD1 (6 bases). Germline CDR1 reads SGHDT; CDR2 reads YYEEEE. The CDR3 loop spans 14 amino acids. Between the trimmed V and J ends, which lost 0 bases and 3 bases, there was a span of 9 bases. Written as DNA, the CDR3 is TGTGCCAGCAGCTTGGGACAGGTTGAAGAGACCCAGTACTTC. Translated, it gives CASSLGQVEETQYF.

This chain links TRBV5-4 with TRBJ1-2, with a weak D call TRBD1 (5 bases). CDR1 is SGHNT and CDR2 is YYREEE in the germline V gene (reference sequence). The CDR3 has 16 amino acids. With 9 bases removed from V and 5 bases from J, the gap between germline ends came to 26 bases. The CDR3 is CAIHIGQGGWAYGYTF. The DNA of the CDR3 is TGTGCCATTCATATCGGGCAGGGTGGATGGGCATATGGCTACACCTTC. Full variable domain (outside the CDR3, taken from reference TRBV5-4 and TRBJ1-2): ETGVTQSPTHLIKTRGQQVTLRCSSQSGHNTVSWYQQALGQGPQFIFQYYREEENGRGNFPPRFSGLQFPNYSSELNVNALELDDSALYLCAIHIGQGGWAYGYTFGSGTRLTVV.

V is TRBV24-1 and J is TRBJ1-5; 9 nucleotides match TRBD1. V gave up 7 bases and J gave up 6 bases; unmatched junction bases: 3. The CDR3 has 13 amino acids. Germline lookup yields CDR1 KGHDR and CDR2 SFDVKD. This chain's CDR3 is CATSGQGFQPQHF. CDR3 in DNA: TGTGCCACCAGCGGACAGGGGTTTCAGCCCCAGCATTTT.